This T cell receptor (beta chain) was observed in a study of T-cell memory formation after mild COVID-19. The wider study: TCR clusters largely stayed donor specific. Study-wide findings and caveats: Some SARS-CoV-2-responding clones were already detected in memory before infection.

Trimming removed 1 base from V and 3 bases from J; junction bases left unmatched: 8. CDR3 size: 17 residues. Per germline, CDR1 SGHVS and CDR2 FQNEAQ. Note on this clonotype: Its specificity is not known.

Libraries for TCRalpha and TCRbeta carried sample barcodes and unique molecular identifiers via 5'RACE. Each CDR3 protein gets one entry after TCRdb re-called the 5' RACE reads with MiXCR. The sample holds 98,000 or so distinct CDR3 sequences, 15% to 20% seen once. The source is a man between 18 and 35 years old who had mild COVID-19 (a few samples of this study predate the infection). Cell type and time point are not known. Sample: PBMCs or a T cell subset sorted from them (not recorded which). This chain joins TRBV7-8 and TRBJ2-5; TRBD2 matches 10 bases. The CDR3 loop is CASSLGRVLAGKETQYF. The CDR3 nucleotides read TGTGCCAGCAGCTTAGGGAGAGTACTAGCGGGGAAAGAGACCCAGTACTTC.